This TCR beta chain came from a study of blood T cell repertoires in COVID-19. Whole-study context: Acute and convalescent COVID-19 specimens originated in the United States, Italy and Spain.

Original processing methods: Reference gene primers were amplified, and this amplification served to estimate nucleated cell counts. The data were produced by immunoSEQ multiplex PCR, yet TCRdb's version contains in-frame clones alone and is incomplete. That table is the source of V, J and clone size, and D and trimming were worked out from the DNA. This table has about 25,000 clones, 81% appearing once. Germline lookup yields CDR1 SEHNR and CDR2 FQNEAQ (reference sequence). The CDR3 sequence is 13 residues long. V lost 4 bases and J lost 3; bases outside the gene matches: 2. The V call is TRBV7-9, the J call TRBJ2-7; 8 bases align to TRBD1. The source of this sequence is a man aged 50 or older with active or convalescent COVID-19. Sequencing used peripheral blood. CDR3 DNA: TGTGCCAGCAGCTATGACAGGGGCTACGAGCAGTACTTC. Amino acid sequence: CASSYDRGYEQYF.